The 25 T cell receptor beta chains in this list originate from one sample, sequenced in a study of T cells in Graves' hyperthyroidism and ophthalmopathy. The CDR3 regions of TCR beta were amplified from RNA transcripts. An initial round of RT-PCR targeting the TCR CDR3 relied on the HTBI primer set. One entry per CDR3 protein, called by TCRdb with MiXCR from the multiplex PCR reads. The sample lists hundreds of thousands of distinct CDR3 sequences, just under 20% occurring once. The sequenced material came from blood. Source of these receptors: a man between 35 and 55 years old with Graves' ophthalmopathy.

This clonotype was counted only a few times. J is TRBJ2-1 and V is TRBV7-3, with D uncertain. The CDR3 has 15 amino acids. Looked up from germline, CDR1 is SGHTA and CDR2 is FQGTGA. Trimming removed 4 bases from V and 6 bases from J, with 16 bases in between. The CDR3 region has the DNA TGTGCCAGCAGCTCGGACCCGACCCCCTTCAATGAGCAGTTCTTC. This codes for CASSSDPTPFNEQFF.

This rearrangement joins TRBV7-8 to TRBJ1-4; 7 bases align to TRBD1. The CDR3 is 14 residues long. Looked up from germline, CDR1 is SGHVS and CDR2 is FQNEAQ. With V trimmed by 5 bases and J by 7 bases, 7 bases remained unmatched. Written as DNA, the CDR3 is TGTGCCAGCAGCCAACCGGGGACAGCTGAAAAACTGTTTTTT. Protein: CASSQPGTAEKLFF.

As regards this clonotype: This may be a read error, as it is one base from a much larger clone. The CDR3 here is CASSLAGHRNEQFF. The CDR3 region has the DNA TGTGCCAGCAGCTTGGCAGGTCATAGGAATGAGCAGTTCTTC. The chain links TRBV5-6 to TRBJ2-1; D remains unclear. The germline V and J ends were trimmed by 0 bases and 7 bases, with 11 bases remaining between them. The CDR3 has 14 amino acids. CDR1 is SGHDT, CDR2 YYEEEE, per germline.

There are many counts of this clonotype. The chain combines TRBV28 with TRBJ2-7; 7 bases map to TRBD2. Trimming cost V 7 bases and J 2 bases; bases outside gene matches: 8. The CDR3 is 14 residues long. The germline V gene has CDR1 MDHEN and CDR2 SYDVKM. CDR3 protein: CASTRGGSAYEQYF. Here the CDR3 DNA reads TGTGCCAGCACTCGGGGAGGGTCAGCCTACGAGCAGTACTTC.

Details on this clonotype: Sequence at one end of the junction differs from germline and may be a read error. This chain uses TRBV19 with TRBJ2-1, with D possibly being TRBD2 (6 bases). This CDR3 is 14 amino acids long. Germline V gene data show CDR1 as LNHDA and CDR2 as SQIVND (reference sequence). The CDR3 protein is CASSRRDSHNEQFF. In DNA form, the CDR3 reads TGTGCCAGTAGTAGAAGGGACTCCCACAATGAGCAGTTCTTC.

CDR3: CASSLLTFHYNEQFF. The CDR3 nucleotides are TGTGCCAGCAGCTTACTAACTTTTCACTACAATGAGCAGTTCTTC. The J gene is TRBJ2-1, the V gene TRBV12-3 or TRBV12-4; no clear D gene. The CDR3 sequence is 15 residues long. Deletions cut 6 bases from V and 3 bases from J, with 15 bases between.

The table lists this clonotype with many counts. The J gene is TRBJ2-7, the V gene TRBV2; D unclear. Looked up from germline, CDR1 is SNHLY and CDR2 is FYNNEI. Trimming removed 6 bases from V and 6 bases from J, with 6 bases in between. CDR3 length: 10 residues. This CDR3 reads CASREIEQYF. As DNA, the CDR3 is TGTGCCAGCAGGGAAATCGAGCAGTACTTC.

The CDR3 DNA reads as TGCGCCAGCAGCTTGGGTCTGGAGGGCAATCAGCCCCAGCATTTT. This gives the protein CASSLGLEGNQPQHF. V usage is TRBV5-1 and J usage is TRBJ1-5, with no clear D. The CDR3 has 15 amino acids. V shed 0 bases and J shed 2 bases, with 9 bases lying between them. Germline V gene sequence: CDR1 SGHRS, CDR2 YFSETQ.

The V and J genes are TRBV5-1 and TRBJ2-7; D is perhaps TRBD1 (6 bases). Germline lookup yields CDR1 SGHRS and CDR2 YFSETQ. The CDR3 extends over 16 amino acids. Between the trimmed V and J ends, which lost 3 bases and 1 base, there was a span of 17 bases. The CDR3 reads CASSWTKTGTSYEQYF. The CDR3 coding sequence is TGCGCCAGCAGCTGGACCAAGACCGGGACATCCTACGAGCAGTACTTC.

The chain is built from TRBV3-1 and TRBJ1-2; D perhaps matches TRBD1 (5 bases). The CDR3 is made up of 14 amino acids. The germline CDR1 and CDR2 sequences are LGHDT and YNNKEL (reference sequence). V lost 4 bases and J lost 2, with 11 bases in between. This CDR3 reads CASSLSGANYGYTF. CDR3 nucleotides: TGTGCCAGCAGCCTAAGCGGGGCAAACTATGGCTACACCTTC.

The V and J genes are TRBV6-1 and TRBJ2-1; the D is unclear. The CDR3 is 14 residues long. Germline loops: CDR1 MNHNS, CDR2 SASEGT. Trimming stripped 7 bases from V and 5 bases from J, with 15 bases between. CDR3 protein: CASKLHNANNEQFF. DNA for the CDR3: TGTGCCAGCAAGCTTCACAATGCCAACAATGAGCAGTTCTTC.

The rearrangement joins TRBV5-1 to TRBJ1-4, with a tentative D call TRBD1 (6 bases). This CDR3 contains 14 residues. V lost 3 bases to trimming and J lost 7 bases, with 13 bases between them. CDR1 SGHRS and CDR2 YFSETQ come from the germline V gene. CDR3 DNA sequence: TGCGCCAGCAGCTCGGGGGGCTTAAGTGAAAAACTGTTTTTT. Residues: CASSSGGLSEKLFF.

This clonotype was recorded many times. The chain uses TRBV2 and TRBJ2-7, with TRBD2 matching over 8 bases. Germline V CDR1 and CDR2: SNHLY, FYNNEI. The CDR3 contains 16 residues. Losses at the gene ends were 6 bases for V and 0 bases for J; bases not matched to a gene: 10. The CDR3 loop is CASSGSGSLLSYEQYF. CDR3 DNA: TGTGCCAGCAGCGGGAGCGGGAGCCTCCTCTCCTACGAGCAGTACTTC.

This sequence joins TRBV4-3 and TRBJ2-5; the D gene is possibly TRBD1 (5 bases). Trimming took off 1 base at V and 3 bases at J, with 12 bases between the two ends. From germline, CDR1 is LGHNA and CDR2 YSLEER. The CDR3 is 15 residues long. CDR3 loop: CASSQVGRVEETQYF. The CDR3 coding sequence is TGCGCCAGCAGCCAAGTGGGCAGGGTAGAAGAGACCCAGTACTTC.

Many counts were recorded for this clonotype. V and J are TRBV5-1 and TRBJ2-3; 13 bases match TRBD2. V dropped 3 bases and J dropped 4; count of bases not matched to a gene: 5. CDR3 length: 16 amino acids. Germline CDR1 is SGHRS and CDR2 is YFSETQ. DNA for the CDR3: TGCGCCAGCAGCTCCGGACTAGCGGGAGCCCCAGATACGCAGTATTTT. This codes for CASSSGLAGAPDTQYF. The complete variable domain, with remaining parts taken from reference TRBV5-1 and TRBJ2-3, reads KAGVTQTPRYLIKTRGQQVTLSCSPISGHRSVSWYQQTPGQGLQFLFEYFSETQRNKGNFPGRFSGRQFSNSRSEMNVSTLELGDSALYLCASSSGLAGAPDTQYFGPGTRLTVL.

The CDR3 region has the DNA TGTGCCAGCAGCCTTGGGGCGACAGTTGAAGCTTTCTTT. Translation gives CASSLGATVEAFF. This sequence joins TRBV13 and TRBJ1-1, with D possibly being TRBD1 (5 bases). CDR3 length: 13 residues. Trimming removed 5 bases from V and 7 bases from J, with 14 bases in between. CDR1 PRHDT and CDR2 FYEKMQ come from the germline V gene (reference sequence).

In this sample, this clonotype turned up many times. The chain links TRBV6-5 to TRBJ2-7; TRBD2 matches 12 bases. Germline loops: CDR1 MNHEY, CDR2 SVGAGI. J was trimmed by 2 bases and V by 2 bases; bases with no gene match: 13. There are 19 residues in the CDR3. The CDR3 nucleotides are TGTGCCAGCAGTTACCCACCGGGACTAGCGGGTACTAGCGCCTACGAGCAGTACTTC. As protein: CASSYPPGLAGTSAYEQYF.

The chain employs TRBV4-1 and TRBJ2-5; 7 nucleotides line up with TRBD2. The CDR3 contains 13 residues. Unmatched junction bases numbered 9, after V lost 9 bases and J lost 5 bases. Per germline, CDR1 MGHRA and CDR2 YSYEKL. Written as DNA, the CDR3 is TGCGCCAGTTCCCTAACTAGCGCGGAGACCCAGTACTTC. As protein: CASSLTSAETQYF.

This clonotype has a handful of counts. The rearrangement links TRBV9 to TRBJ2-2; the D gene is possibly TRBD1 (5 bases). The CDR3 runs 15 residues. Germline V gene sequence: CDR1 SGDLS, CDR2 YYNGEE. The V end was cut by 4 bases, the J end by 0 bases, with 10 bases between. As DNA, the CDR3 is TGTGCCAGCAGCCCAGGGTGGCCGAACACCGGGGAGCTGTTTTTT. Protein product: CASSPGWPNTGELFF. Supplemented by reference TRBV9 and TRBJ2-2, the full variable domain reads DSGVTQTPKHLITATGQRVTLRCSPRSGDLSVYWYQQSLDQGLQFLIQYYNGEERAKGNILERFSAQQFPDLHSELNLSSLELGDSALYFCASSPGWPNTGELFFGEGSRLTVL.

The genes are TRBV29-1 and TRBJ1-2; D is possibly TRBD1 (5 bases). Trimming removed 4 bases from V and 3 bases from J, with 15 bases in between. The germline V gene has CDR1 SQVTM and CDR2 ANQGSEA. The CDR3 length is 14 residues. The DNA for the CDR3 is TGCAGCGTTGTTGGTGGGACGGGGGACTATGGCTACACCTTC. Its translation is CSVVGGTGDYGYTF. Drawing the rest from reference TRBV29-1 and TRBJ1-2, the complete variable domain is SAVISQKPSRDICQRGTSLTIQCQVDSQVTMMFWYRQQPGQSLTLIATANQGSEATYESGFVIDKFPISRPNLTFSTLTVSNMSPEDSSIYLCSVVGGTGDYGYTFGSGTRLTVV.

This chain links TRBV20-1 with TRBJ2-2, with 8 positions matching TRBD2. The junction had 4 bases not matched to a gene; V was cut back by 0 bases and J by 4 bases. Per the germline V gene, CDR1 is DFQATT and CDR2 is SNEGSKA (reference sequence). CDR3 length equals 15 residues. The CDR3 reads CSARDPGRATGELFF. CDR3 in DNA: TGCAGTGCTAGAGATCCCGGGAGGGCCACCGGGGAGCTGTTTTTT.

This clonotype was counted between two and nine times. The V and J genes are TRBV6-1 and TRBJ2-3; D ambiguous. V lost 2 bases, J lost 4 bases, and 7 bases lay in between. Looked up from germline, CDR1 is MNHNS and CDR2 is SASEGT. CDR3 length equals 13 residues. CDR3 protein: CASSEKEPDTQYF. CDR3 bases: TGTGCCAGCAGTGAAAAGGAGCCAGATACGCAGTATTTT.

This sequence joins TRBV7-9 and TRBJ2-5; no clear D. The length of the CDR3 is 11 residues. V lost 8 bases, J lost 5 bases, and 9 bases lay in between. CDR1 and CDR2 from the germline V gene are SEHNR and FQNEAQ (reference sequence). CDR3 coding DNA: TGTGCCAGCCTGGTGGAGGAGACCCAGTACTTC. Residues: CASLVEETQYF.

This clonotype was seen more than once but under ten times. The gene calls are TRBV12-3 or TRBV12-4 and TRBJ1-1, with D uncertain. The V end lost 7 bases, the J end lost 8 bases, and 14 bases lay between the germline ends. The CDR3 contains 12 residues. CDR3 nucleotides: TGTGCCAGCACTACCCGATCCATCGAAGCTTTCTTT. Amino acid sequence: CASTTRSIEAFF.

The rearrangement links TRBV19 to TRBJ2-1; TRBD2 might be the D (5 bases). The CDR3 covers 11 residues. Per germline, CDR1 LNHDA and CDR2 SQIVND (reference sequence). The ends were cut back, 3 bases at V and 13 bases at J, with 10 bases in the middle. The CDR3 loop reads CASSIGLDQFF. In nucleotides, the CDR3 is TGTGCCAGTAGTATCGGACTGGATCAGTTCTTC.